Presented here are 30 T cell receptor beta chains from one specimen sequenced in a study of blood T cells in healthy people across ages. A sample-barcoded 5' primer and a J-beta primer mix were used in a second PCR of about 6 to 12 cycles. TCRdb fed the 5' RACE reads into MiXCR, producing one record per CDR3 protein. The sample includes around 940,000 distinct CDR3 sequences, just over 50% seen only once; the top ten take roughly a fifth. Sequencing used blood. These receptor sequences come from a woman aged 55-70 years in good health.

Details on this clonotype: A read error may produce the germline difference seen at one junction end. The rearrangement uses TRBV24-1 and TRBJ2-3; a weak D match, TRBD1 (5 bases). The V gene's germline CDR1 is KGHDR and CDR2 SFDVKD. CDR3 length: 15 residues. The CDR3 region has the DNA TGTGCCACCAGTGATTCCATGACAGTCACAGATATGCAGTATTTT. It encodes CATSDSMTVTDMQYF.

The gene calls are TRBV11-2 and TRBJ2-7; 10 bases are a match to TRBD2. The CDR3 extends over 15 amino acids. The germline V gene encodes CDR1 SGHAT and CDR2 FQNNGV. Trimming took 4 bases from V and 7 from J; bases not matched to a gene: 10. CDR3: CASSSLAGAANEQYF. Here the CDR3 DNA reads TGTGCCAGCAGCTCCCTAGCGGGAGCGGCCAATGAGCAGTACTTC.

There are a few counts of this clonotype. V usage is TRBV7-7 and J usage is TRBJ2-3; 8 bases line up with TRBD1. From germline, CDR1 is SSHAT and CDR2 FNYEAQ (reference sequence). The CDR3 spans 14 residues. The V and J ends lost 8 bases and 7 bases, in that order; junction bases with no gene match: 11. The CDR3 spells CASSKTGVGNTQYF. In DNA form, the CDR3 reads TGTGCCAGCTCAAAGACAGGGGTGGGAAATACGCAGTATTTT.

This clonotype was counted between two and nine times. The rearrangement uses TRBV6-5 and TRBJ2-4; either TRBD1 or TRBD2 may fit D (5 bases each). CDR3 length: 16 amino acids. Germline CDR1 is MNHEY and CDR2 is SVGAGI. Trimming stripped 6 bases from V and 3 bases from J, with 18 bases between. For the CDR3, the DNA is TGTGCCAGCAGGGACCGATCCTTTGGGGGCAAAAACATTCAGTACTTC. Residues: CASRDRSFGGKNIQYF.

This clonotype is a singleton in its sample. CDR3 region: CASNTYQETQYF. CDR3 bases: TGTGCCAGCAACACCTACCAAGAGACCCAGTACTTC. V usage is TRBV6-6 and J usage is TRBJ2-5; D unclear. V lost 7 bases to trimming and J lost 0 bases, with 6 bases between them. The germline gives CDR1 MNHNY, CDR2 SVGAGI (reference sequence). The CDR3 is 12 residues long.

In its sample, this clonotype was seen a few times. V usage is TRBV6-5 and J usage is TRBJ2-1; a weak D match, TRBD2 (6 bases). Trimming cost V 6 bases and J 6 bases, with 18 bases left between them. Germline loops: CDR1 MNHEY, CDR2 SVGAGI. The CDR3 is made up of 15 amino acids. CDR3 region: CASSVIADSGNEQFF. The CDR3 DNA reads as TGTGCCAGCAGCGTGATAGCCGATAGCGGCAATGAGCAGTTCTTC.

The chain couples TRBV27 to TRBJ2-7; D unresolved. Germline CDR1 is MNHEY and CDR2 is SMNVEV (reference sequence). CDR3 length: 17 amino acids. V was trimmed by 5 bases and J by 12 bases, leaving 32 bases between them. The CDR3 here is CASSPTMITTRPSVTYF. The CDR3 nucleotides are TGTGCCAGCAGTCCGACAATGATAACGACCCGCCCGTCCGTCACGTACTTC.

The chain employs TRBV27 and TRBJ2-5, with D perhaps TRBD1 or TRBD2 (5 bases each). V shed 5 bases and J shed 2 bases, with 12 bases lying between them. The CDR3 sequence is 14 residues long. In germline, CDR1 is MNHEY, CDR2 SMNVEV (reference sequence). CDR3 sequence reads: CASSPRGFQETQYF. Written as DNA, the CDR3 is TGTGCCAGCAGTCCCCGGGGCTTTCAAGAGACCCAGTACTTC.

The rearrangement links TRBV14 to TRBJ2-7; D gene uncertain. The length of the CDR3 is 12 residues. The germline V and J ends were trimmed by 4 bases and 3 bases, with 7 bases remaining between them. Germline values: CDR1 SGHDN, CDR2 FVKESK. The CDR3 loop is CASSPAFYEQYF. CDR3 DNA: TGTGCCAGCAGCCCCGCTTTCTACGAGCAGTACTTC.

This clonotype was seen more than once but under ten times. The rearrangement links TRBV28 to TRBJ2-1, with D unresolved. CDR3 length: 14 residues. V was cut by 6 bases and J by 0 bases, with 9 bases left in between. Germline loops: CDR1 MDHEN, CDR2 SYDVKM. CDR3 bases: TGTGCCAGCAGGGCTAGTGGCTCCTACAATGAGCAGTTCTTC. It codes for CASRASGSYNEQFF. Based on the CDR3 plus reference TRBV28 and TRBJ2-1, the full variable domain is DVKVTQSSRYLVKRTGEKVFLECVQDMDHENMFWYRQDPGLGLRLIYFSYDVKMKEKGDIPEGYSVSREKKERFSLILESASTNQTSMYLCASRASGSYNEQFFGPGTRLTVL.

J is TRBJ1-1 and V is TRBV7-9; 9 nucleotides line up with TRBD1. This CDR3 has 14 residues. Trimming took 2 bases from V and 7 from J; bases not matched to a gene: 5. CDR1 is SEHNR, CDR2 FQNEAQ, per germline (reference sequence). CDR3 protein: CASSLSGTGFEAFF. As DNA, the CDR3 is TGTGCCAGCAGCTTATCGGGGACAGGGTTTGAAGCTTTCTTT.

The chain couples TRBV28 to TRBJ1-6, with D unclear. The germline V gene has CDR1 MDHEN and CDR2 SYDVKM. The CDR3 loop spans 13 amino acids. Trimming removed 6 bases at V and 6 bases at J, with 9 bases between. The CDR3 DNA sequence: TGTGCCAGCAGCCAGGTCCGTAATTCACCCCTCCACTTT. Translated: CASSQVRNSPLHF. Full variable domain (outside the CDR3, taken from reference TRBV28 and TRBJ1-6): DVKVTQSSRYLVKRTGEKVFLECVQDMDHENMFWYRQDPGLGLRLIYFSYDVKMKEKGDIPEGYSVSREKKERFSLILESASTNQTSMYLCASSQVRNSPLHFGNGTRLTVT.

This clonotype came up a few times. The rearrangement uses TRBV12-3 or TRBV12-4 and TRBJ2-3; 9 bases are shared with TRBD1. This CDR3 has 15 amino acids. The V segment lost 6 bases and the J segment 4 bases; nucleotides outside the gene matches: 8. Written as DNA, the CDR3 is TGTGCCAGCAGCTTCGGACAGGGGAGATCAGATACGCAGTATTTT. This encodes CASSFGQGRSDTQYF.

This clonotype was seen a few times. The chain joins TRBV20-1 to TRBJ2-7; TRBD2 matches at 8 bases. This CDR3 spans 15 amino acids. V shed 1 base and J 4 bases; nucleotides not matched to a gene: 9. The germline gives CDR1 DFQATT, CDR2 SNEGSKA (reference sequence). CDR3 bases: TGCAGTGCTAGAGCAATCGGGAGCGGGAGTTACGAGCAGTACTTC. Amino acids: CSARAIGSGSYEQYF.

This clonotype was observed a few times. The CDR3 reads CASSELAGGARVGANVLTF. In nucleotides, the CDR3 is TGTGCCAGCAGTGAACTAGCGGGAGGCGCTAGGGTGGGGGCCAACGTCCTGACTTTC. This chain links TRBV6-1 with TRBJ2-6; 11 bases agree with TRBD2. V shed 2 bases, J shed 4 bases, and the junction held 10 bases outside the gene matches. The CDR3 has 19 amino acids. CDR1 MNHNS and CDR2 SASEGT come from the germline V gene.

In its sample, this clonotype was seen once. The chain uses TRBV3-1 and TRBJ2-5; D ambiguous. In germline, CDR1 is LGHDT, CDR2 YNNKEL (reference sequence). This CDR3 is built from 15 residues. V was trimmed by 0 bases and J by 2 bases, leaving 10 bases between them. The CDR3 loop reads CASSQDGWVQETQYF. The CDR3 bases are TGTGCCAGCAGCCAAGATGGTTGGGTTCAAGAGACCCAGTACTTC.

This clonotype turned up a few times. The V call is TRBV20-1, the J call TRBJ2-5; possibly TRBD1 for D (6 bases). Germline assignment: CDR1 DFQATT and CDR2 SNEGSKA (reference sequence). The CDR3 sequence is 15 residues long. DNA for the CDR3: TGCAGCCACCTACCAGGGTGGGACATCCAAGAGACCCAGTACTTC. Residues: CSHLPGWDIQETQYF.

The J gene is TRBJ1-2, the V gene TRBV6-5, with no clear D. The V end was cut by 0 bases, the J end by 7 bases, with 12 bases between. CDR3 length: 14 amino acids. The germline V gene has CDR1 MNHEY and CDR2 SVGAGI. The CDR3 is CASSYSISGTGYTF. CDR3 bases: TGTGCCAGCAGTTACTCGATATCGGGCACTGGCTACACCTTC.

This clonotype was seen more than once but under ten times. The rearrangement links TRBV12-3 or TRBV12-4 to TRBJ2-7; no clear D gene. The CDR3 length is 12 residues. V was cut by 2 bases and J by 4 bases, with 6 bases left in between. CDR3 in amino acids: CASSLRWYEQYF. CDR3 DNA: TGTGCCAGCAGTTTACGCTGGTACGAGCAGTACTTC.

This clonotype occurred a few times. The CDR3 DNA reads TGTGCCAGCAGCCCCCGAGGACTAGCGAGATTAGCAGATACGCAGTATTTT. Its translation: CASSPRGLARLADTQYF. The chain employs TRBV7-9 and TRBJ2-3, with 9 bases fitting TRBD2. V shed 5 bases, J shed 4 bases, and the junction held 13 bases outside the gene matches. This CDR3 is built from 17 residues. Germline V CDR1 and CDR2: SEHNR, FQNEAQ (reference sequence).

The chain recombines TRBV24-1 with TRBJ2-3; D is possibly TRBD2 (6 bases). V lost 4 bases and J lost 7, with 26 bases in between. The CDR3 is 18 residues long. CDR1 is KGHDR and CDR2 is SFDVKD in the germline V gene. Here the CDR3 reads CATSDPTKTGSGLNTQYF. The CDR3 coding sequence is TGTGCCACCAGTGACCCGACGAAAACGGGTAGCGGTTTAAATACGCAGTATTTT.

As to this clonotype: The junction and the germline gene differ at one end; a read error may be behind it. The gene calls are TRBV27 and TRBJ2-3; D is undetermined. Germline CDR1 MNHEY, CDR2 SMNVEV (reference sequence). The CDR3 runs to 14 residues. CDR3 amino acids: CASGLSISTDTQYF. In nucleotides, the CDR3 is TGTGCCAGCGGTTTATCGATTAGCACAGATACGCAGTATTTT.

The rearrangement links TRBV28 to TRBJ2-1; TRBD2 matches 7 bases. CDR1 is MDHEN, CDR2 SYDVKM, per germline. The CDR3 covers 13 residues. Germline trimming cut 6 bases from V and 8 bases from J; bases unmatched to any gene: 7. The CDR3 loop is CASREGGNDEQFF. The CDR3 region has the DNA TGTGCCAGCAGAGAGGGAGGGAACGATGAGCAGTTCTTC.

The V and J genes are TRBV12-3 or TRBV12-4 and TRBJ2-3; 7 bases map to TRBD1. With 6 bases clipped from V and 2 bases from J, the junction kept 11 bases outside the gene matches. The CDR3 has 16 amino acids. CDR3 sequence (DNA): TGTGCCAGCAGACCCCCACGACAGGGACACACAGATACGCAGTATTTT. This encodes CASRPPRQGHTDTQYF.

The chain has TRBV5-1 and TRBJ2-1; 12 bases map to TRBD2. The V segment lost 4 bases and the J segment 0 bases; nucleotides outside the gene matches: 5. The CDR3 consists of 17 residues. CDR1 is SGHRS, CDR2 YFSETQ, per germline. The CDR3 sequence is CASSPPTSGSSYNEQFF. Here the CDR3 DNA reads TGCGCCAGCAGCCCACCGACTAGCGGGAGCTCCTACAATGAGCAGTTCTTC.

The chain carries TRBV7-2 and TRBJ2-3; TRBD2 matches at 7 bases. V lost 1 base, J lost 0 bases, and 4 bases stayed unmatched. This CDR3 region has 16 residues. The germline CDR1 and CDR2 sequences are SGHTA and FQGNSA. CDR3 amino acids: CASSLDSSGSTDTQYF. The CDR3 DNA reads TGTGCCAGCAGCTTAGATTCTAGCGGAAGCACAGATACGCAGTATTTT.

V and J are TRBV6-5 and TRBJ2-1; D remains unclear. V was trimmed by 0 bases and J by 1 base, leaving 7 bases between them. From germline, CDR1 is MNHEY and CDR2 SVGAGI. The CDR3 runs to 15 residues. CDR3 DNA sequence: TGTGCCAGCAGTTACTCGGGGTATTCCTACAATGAGCAGTTCTTC. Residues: CASSYSGYSYNEQFF.

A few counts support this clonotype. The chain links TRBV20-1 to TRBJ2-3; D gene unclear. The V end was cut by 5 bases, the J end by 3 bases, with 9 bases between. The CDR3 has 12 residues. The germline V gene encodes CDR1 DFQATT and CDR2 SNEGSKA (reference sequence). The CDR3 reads CSAPQSTDTQYF. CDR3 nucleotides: TGCAGTGCTCCTCAATCTACAGATACGCAGTATTTT.

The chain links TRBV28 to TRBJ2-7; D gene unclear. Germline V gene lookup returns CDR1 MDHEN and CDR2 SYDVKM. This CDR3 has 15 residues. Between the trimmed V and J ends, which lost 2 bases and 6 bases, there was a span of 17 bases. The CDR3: CASSLARVRLLEQYF. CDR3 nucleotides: TGTGCCAGCAGTTTAGCCCGAGTTCGGTTACTCGAGCAGTACTTC. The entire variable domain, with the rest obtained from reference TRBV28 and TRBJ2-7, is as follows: DVKVTQSSRYLVKRTGEKVFLECVQDMDHENMFWYRQDPGLGLRLIYFSYDVKMKEKGDIPEGYSVSREKKERFSLILESASTNQTSMYLCASSLARVRLLEQYFGPGTRLTVT.

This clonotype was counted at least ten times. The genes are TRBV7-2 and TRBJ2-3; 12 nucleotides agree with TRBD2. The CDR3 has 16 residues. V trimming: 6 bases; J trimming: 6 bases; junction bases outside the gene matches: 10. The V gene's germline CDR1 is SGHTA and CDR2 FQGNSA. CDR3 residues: CASRPRASGRGDTQYF. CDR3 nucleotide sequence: TGTGCCAGCAGACCGAGGGCTAGCGGGAGGGGCGATACGCAGTATTTT.